The 24 T cell receptor beta chains in this list originate from one sample, sequenced in a study of technical replicates of blood from four donors. Generated by immunoSEQ multiplex PCR, the TCRdb table keeps only in-frame clones and is missing some. The sample has 80,000 to 95,000 clones, over 85% seen once. The sample was T cells isolated from PBMCs. The receptors come from a human donor in good health.

The chain employs TRBV28 and TRBJ2-3; TRBD1 matches 9 bases. CDR3 length: 16 residues. V lost 7 bases to trimming and J lost 2 bases; unmatched junction nucleotides: 10. Germline V gene data show CDR1 as MDHEN and CDR2 as SYDVKM. The CDR3 region is CASNQPGQGYTDTQYF. DNA of the CDR3: TGTGCCAGCAACCAACCGGGACAGGGTTACACAGATACGCAGTATTTT. Full variable domain (outside the CDR3, taken from reference TRBV28 and TRBJ2-3): DVKVTQSSRYLVKRTGEKVFLECVQDMDHENMFWYRQDPGLGLRLIYFSYDVKMKEKGDIPEGYSVSREKKERFSLILESASTNQTSMYLCASNQPGQGYTDTQYFGPGTRLTVL.

The rearrangement links TRBV19 to TRBJ1-1, with D possibly matching TRBD1 (6 bases). The V gene's germline CDR1 is LNHDA and CDR2 SQIVND (reference sequence). The CDR3 consists of 15 residues. The V gene lost 4 bases and the J gene lost 4 bases, with 16 bases spanning the gap. CDR3 bases: TGTGCCAGTAGTAAGAGGGGAGGGGGAATCACTGAAGCTTTCTTT. Encoded protein: CASSKRGGGITEAFF.

This clone was counted a single time. This CDR3 is CATGTGGTLGAGNTIYF. The CDR3 nucleotides are TGTGCCACGGGGACAGGGGGAACTTTGGGTGCTGGAAACACCATATATTTT. The V and J genes are TRBV10-3 and TRBJ1-3, with TRBD1 matching 11 bases. V dropped 10 bases and J dropped 2; count of bases not matched to a gene: 13. The CDR3 totals 17 residues. Germline CDR1 ENHRY, CDR2 SYGVKD.

V usage is TRBV6-6 and J usage is TRBJ2-2; D is unresolved. The CDR3 is made up of 13 amino acids. Between the trimmed V and J ends, which lost 3 bases and 5 bases, there was a span of 7 bases. Per germline, CDR1 MNHNY and CDR2 SVGAGI (reference sequence). CDR3 residues: CASSYEHTGELFF. In nucleotides, the CDR3 is TGTGCCAGCAGTTATGAACATACCGGGGAGCTGTTTTTT.

The V and J genes are TRBV25-1 and TRBJ1-5; D call uncertain. The germline V gene encodes CDR1 MGHDK and CDR2 SYGVNS. The CDR3 sequence is 16 residues long. V lost 2 bases and J 2 bases, leaving 13 bases between the germline ends. The CDR3 coding sequence is TGTGCCAGCAGTGAAGTTCAGAACTATGGCAATCAGCCCCAGCATTTT. Protein: CASSEVQNYGNQPQHF. The whole variable domain, filled in from reference TRBV25-1 and TRBJ1-5, reads EADIYQTPRYLVIGTGKKITLECSQTMGHDKMYWYQQDPGMELHLIHYSYGVNSTEKGDLSSESTVSRIRTEHFPLTLESARPSHTSQYLCASSEVQNYGNQPQHFGDGTRLSIL.

The rearrangement joins TRBV6-5 to TRBJ1-5; D not certain. V was cut by 6 bases and J by 0 bases, with 12 bases left in between. The CDR3 length is 15 residues. Germline lookup yields CDR1 MNHEY and CDR2 SVGAGI. This chain's CDR3 is CASRLYGVSNQPQHF. The CDR3 bases are TGTGCCAGCAGGCTCTATGGAGTTAGCAATCAGCCCCAGCATTTT.

The genes are TRBV5-1 and TRBJ2-3; D remains unclear. CDR1 and CDR2 (germline): SGHRS, YFSETQ. The V and J ends lost 1 base and 4 bases respectively, with 7 bases between them. This CDR3 has 13 amino acids. The CDR3 DNA reads as TGCGCCAGCAGCTTGTATAGCTCAGATACGCAGTATTTT. Its translation: CASSLYSSDTQYF.

The chain uses TRBV19 and TRBJ2-3; unclear D gene. This CDR3 is built from 14 residues. The V end was cut by 3 bases, the J end by 0 bases, with 7 bases between. In germline, CDR1 is LNHDA, CDR2 SQIVND (reference sequence). The CDR3 DNA reads TGTGCCAGTAGTATGTCCAGGAGCACAGATACGCAGTATTTT. Translated, it gives CASSMSRSTDTQYF.

V usage is TRBV11-3 and J usage is TRBJ1-1, with 8 bases aligning to TRBD1. Germline V lookup: CDR1 SGHNT, CDR2 YENEEA. V shed 4 bases, J shed 4 bases, and the junction held 11 bases outside the gene matches. The CDR3 contains 16 residues. CDR3 coding DNA: TGTGCCAGCAGCTCGCGCAGGGGGCCCCTGAGCACTGAAGCTTTCTTT. It translates to CASSSRRGPLSTEAFF.

The chain recombines TRBV14 with TRBJ2-1; 8 bases line up with TRBD2. Germline assignment: CDR1 SGHDN and CDR2 FVKESK. V was clipped by 2 bases and J by 8 bases; unmatched bases: 11. This CDR3 has 16 residues. Written as DNA, the CDR3 is TGTGCCAGCAGCCAACAGGGGACTAGATGGGCCGATGAGCAGTTCTTC. Translating gives CASSQQGTRWADEQFF.

The rearrangement uses TRBV6-4 and TRBJ2-3; TRBD2 matches 7 bases. Germline-derived CDR1 and CDR2 are MRHNA and SNTAGT. The V gene end was trimmed by 10 bases and the J gene end by 2 bases; junction bases not matched to a gene: 9. CDR3 length: 14 amino acids. The CDR3 DNA is TGTGCCACCAGGGAGGGCCAGAACACAGATACGCAGTATTTT. This translates into CATREGQNTDTQYF.

This rearrangement joins TRBV9 to TRBJ2-1, with 8 bases that match TRBD2. Trimming cost V 3 bases and J 4 bases; bases outside gene matches: 6. Germline CDR1 reads SGDLS; CDR2 reads YYNGEE. The CDR3 loop spans 15 amino acids. CDR3 loop: CASSDTGGNYNEQFF. The CDR3 DNA reads TGTGCCAGCAGCGACACGGGGGGGAATTACAATGAGCAGTTCTTC.

This chain's CDR3 is CASSLWTQNPYEQYF. DNA for the CDR3: TGTGCCAGCAGTCTGTGGACTCAAAACCCGTACGAGCAGTACTTC. The chain has TRBV6-5 and TRBJ2-7, with TRBD2 as a possible D gene (5 bases). CDR1 and CDR2 from the germline V gene are MNHEY and SVGAGI. V gave up 5 bases and J gave up 4 bases, with 18 bases separating them. CDR3 size: 15 residues.

The genes are TRBV11-2 and TRBJ2-7; TRBD1 aligns across 11 bases. Losses at the gene ends were 3 bases for V and 4 bases for J; bases not matched to a gene: 2. The CDR3 is 14 amino acids. Germline CDR1 and CDR2: SGHAT and FQNNGV. The CDR3 DNA is TGTGCCAGCAGCTTGGACAGGGGGCGTTACGAGCAGTACTTC. Translation gives CASSLDRGRYEQYF.

The chain has TRBV5-1 and TRBJ2-2; D gene uncertain. Germline CDR1 is SGHRS and CDR2 is YFSETQ. V gave up 3 bases and J gave up 14 bases, with 23 bases separating them. CDR3 size: 15 residues. CDR3 in amino acids: CASSSSTTAVADLFF. The CDR3 DNA reads as TGCGCCAGCAGCTCATCGACCACGGCGGTCGCCGACCTGTTTTTT.

The chain recombines TRBV28 with TRBJ2-7; perhaps TRBD2 as D (5 bases). Germline loops: CDR1 MDHEN, CDR2 SYDVKM. The CDR3 totals 16 residues. V was pared by 6 bases and J by 2 bases, with 20 bases between. This CDR3 reads CASRAKTGSWAYEQYF. CDR3 DNA sequence: TGTGCCAGCAGGGCAAAGACGGGATCATGGGCCTACGAGCAGTACTTC.

This chain links TRBV6-6 with TRBJ1-2; a weak D match, TRBD1 (5 bases). Trimming pared 2 bases from V and 8 bases from J, leaving 12 bases between. CDR3 length: 13 amino acids. The germline V gene encodes CDR1 MNHNY and CDR2 SVGAGI (reference sequence). CDR3 residues: CASSYGGEGGYTF. In nucleotides, the CDR3 is TGTGCCAGCAGTTACGGAGGGGAAGGAGGCTACACCTTC.

The V and J genes are TRBV11-3 and TRBJ1-6; 7 nucleotides align to TRBD1. V was pared by 5 bases and J by 4 bases, with 11 bases of the junction left unmatched. Germline V lookup: CDR1 SGHNT, CDR2 YENEEA. The CDR3 has 17 residues. The CDR3 spells CASSRDRYDSYNSPLHF. The CDR3 DNA reads as TGTGCCAGCAGCAGGGACAGATACGACTCATATAATTCACCCCTCCACTTT.

With regard to this clone: An end of the junction differs from the germline gene, which may be a read error. The V call is TRBV14, the J call TRBJ2-1; 9 bases agree with TRBD2. CDR1 SGHDN and CDR2 FVKESK come from the germline V gene. The CDR3 is made up of 16 amino acids. CDR3 amino acids: CASSPIGLAGWDPAVF. The CDR3 bases are TGTGCCAGCAGCCCTATAGGGCTAGCGGGGTGGGACCCGGCGGTCTTC.

The rearrangement uses TRBV7-6 and TRBJ2-3; D perhaps matches TRBD2 (5 bases). The V and J ends lost 5 bases and 1 base respectively, with 19 bases between them. The CDR3 length is 17 residues. Germline V gene sequence: CDR1 SGHVS, CDR2 FNYEAQ. CDR3 region: CASSRNMEVWGTDTQYF. The CDR3, as DNA: TGTGCCAGCAGCCGAAACATGGAGGTATGGGGCACAGATACGCAGTATTTT.

The chain carries TRBV28 and TRBJ2-3; no clear D. The germline V and J ends were trimmed by 2 bases and 0 bases, with 9 bases remaining between them. Looked up from germline, CDR1 is MDHEN and CDR2 is SYDVKM. The CDR3 runs to 15 residues. CDR3 amino acids: CASSLMARSTDTQYF. The DNA for the CDR3 is TGTGCCAGCAGTTTAATGGCCAGGAGCACAGATACGCAGTATTTT. Together with reference TRBV28 and TRBJ2-3, the CDR3 gives the full variable domain: DVKVTQSSRYLVKRTGEKVFLECVQDMDHENMFWYRQDPGLGLRLIYFSYDVKMKEKGDIPEGYSVSREKKERFSLILESASTNQTSMYLCASSLMARSTDTQYFGPGTRLTVL.

V gene TRBV27 combines with J gene TRBJ2-7; 8 nucleotides align to TRBD2. Germline V gives CDR1 MNHEY, CDR2 SMNVEV (reference sequence). The CDR3 has 12 residues. The V gene end was trimmed by 6 bases and the J gene end by 11 bases; junction bases not matched to a gene: 9. In DNA form, the CDR3 reads TGTGCCAGCAGAGGACTAGCAGGTCTAGAGTACTTC. This encodes CASRGLAGLEYF.

The chain links TRBV6-1 to TRBJ2-2; D uncertain. This CDR3 is built from 15 residues. Germline assignment: CDR1 MNHNS and CDR2 SASEGT. V was trimmed by 4 bases and J by 3 bases, leaving 12 bases between them. This CDR3 is CASSGGSSYTGELFF. CDR3 sequence (DNA): TGTGCCAGCAGTGGAGGATCTTCCTACACCGGGGAGCTGTTTTTT.

The gene calls are TRBV9 and TRBJ1-6; TRBD1 matches at 7 bases. Germline loops: CDR1 SGDLS, CDR2 YYNGEE. The CDR3 contains 15 residues. Unmatched junction bases numbered 6, after V lost 3 bases and J lost 6 bases. DNA for the CDR3: TGTGCCAGCAGCGCCCGACAGGGTACTAATTCACCCCTCCACTTT. Amino acids: CASSARQGTNSPLHF.